This T cell receptor beta chain was sequenced in a study of blood T cell repertoires in COVID-19. About the research overall: Researchers got acute and convalescent COVID-19 samples from the United States, Italy and Spain. Nucleic acid was either cDNA or gDNA, and it came from T cells, B-cell-depleted T cells, or PBMCs.

This CDR3 is built from 16 residues. The V segment lost 4 bases and the J segment 4 bases; nucleotides outside the gene matches: 13. Per the germline V gene, CDR1 is SGHDT and CDR2 is YYEEEE. Original data processing: From reference gene primer amplification, estimates of nucleated cell counts were derived. TCRdb's copy holds only in-frame clones and misses some; the assay was immunoSEQ multiplex PCR. Clonal size and the V and J genes are those of that table, whereas D and trimming came from the DNA. The sample holds about 87,000 clones, around 87% seen once. Sequencing was done on a sample of peripheral blood. The rearrangement joins TRBV5-6 to TRBJ1-2; 7 nucleotides agree with TRBD1. The clonotype was recovered from a woman aged 80 or over with acute or convalescent COVID-19. The CDR3 sequence is CASSPPDRLGAYGYTF. Written as DNA, the CDR3 is TGTGCCAGCAGCCCACCGGACAGGCTGGGAGCCTATGGCTACACCTTC.